This TCR beta chain was obtained from a study of T cell repertoires in cytomegalovirus infection. Across the whole study: Public TCR beta signatures were indicative of both CMV infection and a matching HLA type. Study-wide results and caveats: In two of eight donors, the top clonotype was HLA-C-restricted CMV-specific.

This clonotype was detected ten times or more. Its antigen is not known. Trimming removed 1 base from V and 0 bases from J; junction bases left unmatched: 9. There are 17 residues in the CDR3. Germline CDR1 reads SGHVS; CDR2 reads FQNEAQ. Via MiXCR, TCRdb re-called the reads, giving one row per CDR3 protein. The sample has about 240,000 distinct CDR3 sequences, around an eighth seen once. The gene calls are TRBV7-8 and TRBJ2-7; TRBD1 aligns across 7 bases. Sample: PBMCs. The receptor's source is a human donor in good health (CMV status not recorded). Some clones in this sample may be carry-over from other donors' samples. The CDR3 reads CASSLGGSAGGSYEQYF. The CDR3 bases are TGTGCCAGCAGCTTAGGAGGTTCGGCAGGGGGCTCCTACGAGCAGTACTTC.